The 8 T cell receptor beta chains given below trace back to one sample, sequenced in a study of Graves' ophthalmopathy and Graves' hyperthyroidism. RNA served as the template for amplifying TCR beta CDR3 regions. First-round RT-PCR employed HTBI primers, with a second-round multiplex PCR after it. TCRdb analysed the multiplex PCR reads with MiXCR anew, one entry per CDR3 protein. The sample includes 500,000 to 600,000 distinct CDR3 sequences, about 40% of them seen just once. The specimen was peripheral blood or thyroid tissue (not recorded which). The origin of the receptors is an adult man with Graves' hyperthyroidism.

This clonotype showed up many times. This rearrangement joins TRBV28 to TRBJ1-2, with D tentatively TRBD1 (6 bases). Trimming removed 2 bases at V and 6 bases at J, with 13 bases between. This CDR3 comprises 14 residues. Per germline, CDR1 MDHEN and CDR2 SYDVKM. The CDR3 DNA is TGTGCCAGCAGTTTACGCACAGGGTGGCATGGCTACACCTTC. Protein sequence: CASSLRTGWHGYTF.

The rearrangement uses TRBV2 and TRBJ1-2, with TRBD1 as a possible D gene (6 bases). CDR1 is SNHLY, CDR2 FYNNEI, per germline. V dropped 5 bases and J dropped 2 bases, with 15 bases sitting between them. There are 15 residues in the CDR3. The CDR3 sequence: CASSLKPTGNYGYTF. The CDR3 region has the DNA TGTGCCAGCAGTTTAAAGCCAACAGGGAACTATGGCTACACCTTC.

To note about this clonotype: A much larger clone lies a single base off, so this may be a read error. The J gene is TRBJ1-1, the V gene TRBV7-3; D not certain. CDR3 length: 13 residues. CDR1 and CDR2 from the germline V gene are SGHTA and FQGTGA. V was trimmed by 3 bases and J by 4 bases, leaving 9 bases between them. The CDR3 DNA reads as TGTGCCAGCAGCTTTGGGATGGGCACTGAAGCTTTCTTT. It is translated as CASSFGMGTEAFF.

This clonotype appeared once. The rearrangement uses TRBV12-3 or TRBV12-4 and TRBJ1-5, with TRBD1 identical over 7 bases. Trimming at V came to 6 bases and at J to 2 bases, leaving 7 bases not matched to a gene. This CDR3 has 15 residues. As DNA, the CDR3 is TGTGCCAGCAGGCCAGGGGGTGGGGGCAATCAGCCCCAGCATTTT. Encoded protein: CASRPGGGGNQPQHF.

This clonotype was detected ten times or more. The chain links TRBV20-1 to TRBJ1-5, with D uncertain. V lost 1 base and J lost 7, with 5 bases in between. The CDR3 extends over 11 amino acids. CDR1 and CDR2 from the germline V gene are DFQATT and SNEGSKA (reference sequence). CDR3 sequence reads: CSARAGQPQHF. The CDR3, as DNA: TGCAGTGCTAGAGCTGGGCAGCCCCAGCATTTT.

The CDR3 sequence is CASSFPAIGDTQYF. In DNA, the CDR3 is TGTGCCAGCAGCTTCCCCGCTATAGGAGATACGCAGTATTTT. The V and J genes are TRBV14 and TRBJ2-3; D is unresolved. Trimming shortened V by 5 bases and J by 5 bases, and 14 bases separated the two germline ends. Per the germline V gene, CDR1 is SGHDN and CDR2 is FVKESK. There are 14 residues in the CDR3.

The chain joins TRBV7-9 to TRBJ2-2, with a tentative D call TRBD2 (6 bases). The V and J ends lost 5 bases and 0 bases respectively, with 16 bases between them. This CDR3 is built from 17 residues. Germline V gene data show CDR1 as SEHNR and CDR2 as FQNEAQ (reference sequence). The CDR3 DNA is TGTGCCAGCAGCCAGGCCGGTGGGGGGACGAACACCGGGGAGCTGTTTTTT. It translates to CASSQAGGGTNTGELFF.

This clonotype was counted only a few times. The rearrangement links TRBV6-5 to TRBJ2-2, with D possibly being TRBD2 (6 bases). The germline V gene has CDR1 MNHEY and CDR2 SVGAGI. Trimming removed 8 bases at V and 4 bases at J, with 23 bases between. The CDR3 has 17 amino acids. CDR3 residues: CASLGREAGPSTGELFF. CDR3 in DNA: TGTGCCAGCCTAGGTCGAGAAGCGGGTCCGAGCACCGGGGAGCTGTTTTTT.